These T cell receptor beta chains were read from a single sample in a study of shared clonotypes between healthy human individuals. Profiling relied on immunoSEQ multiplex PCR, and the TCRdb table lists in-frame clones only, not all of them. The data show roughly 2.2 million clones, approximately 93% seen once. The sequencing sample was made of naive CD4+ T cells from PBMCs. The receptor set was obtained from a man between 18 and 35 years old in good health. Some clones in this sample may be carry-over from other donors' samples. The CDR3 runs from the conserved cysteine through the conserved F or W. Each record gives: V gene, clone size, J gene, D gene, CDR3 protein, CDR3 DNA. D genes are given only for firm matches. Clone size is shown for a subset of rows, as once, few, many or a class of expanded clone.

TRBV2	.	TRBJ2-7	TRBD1	CASSSGTGTGEQYF	TGTGCCAGCAGTAGTGGGACAGGGACGGGAGAGCAGTACTTC
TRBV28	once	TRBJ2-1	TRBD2	CASSFPSGSYNEQFF	TGTGCCAGCAGTTTCCCTAGCGGTTCCTACAATGAGCAGTTCTTC
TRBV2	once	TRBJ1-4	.	CASGFNEKLFF	TGTGCCAGCGGTTTCAATGAAAAACTGTTTTTT
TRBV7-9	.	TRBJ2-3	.	CASSLYQGRTDTQYF	TGTGCCAGCAGCTTATATCAGGGGCGCACAGATACGCAGTATTTT
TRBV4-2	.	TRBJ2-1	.	CASSQMAPRASEQFF	TGTGCCAGCAGCCAGATGGCGCCCCGGGCGAGTGAGCAGTTCTTC
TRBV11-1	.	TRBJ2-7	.	CASSFVAGATYEQYF	TGTGCCAGCAGCTTTGTGGCGGGGGCAACCTACGAGCAGTACTTC
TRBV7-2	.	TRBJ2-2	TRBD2	CASSWYSGRGAGELFF	TGTGCCAGCAGCTGGTATAGCGGGAGAGGGGCCGGGGAGCTGTTTTTT
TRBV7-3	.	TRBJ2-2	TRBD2	CASSPKGLAGITGELFF	TGTGCCAGCAGCCCGAAGGGACTAGCGGGAATCACCGGGGAGCTGTTTTTT
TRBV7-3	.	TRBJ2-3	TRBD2	CASSLISGRTDTQYF	TGTGCCAGCAGCTTAATTAGCGGGAGAACAGATACGCAGTATTTT
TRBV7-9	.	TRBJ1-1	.	CASSAQGNTEAFF	TGTGCCAGCAGCGCCCAGGGGAACACTGAAGCTTTCTTT
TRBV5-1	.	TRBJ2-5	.	CASSLVAVQETQYF	TGCGCCAGCAGCTTGGTGGCAGTTCAAGAGACCCAGTACTTC
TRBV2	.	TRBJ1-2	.	CASSERGDGYTF	TGTGCCAGCAGTGAAAGAGGGGATGGCTACACCTTC
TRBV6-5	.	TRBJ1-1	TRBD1	CASRTGGGTEAFF	TGTGCCAGCAGGACAGGGGGAGGGACTGAAGCTTTCTTT
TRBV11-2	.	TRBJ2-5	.	CASRAGPQETQYF	TGTGCCAGCAGGGCAGGGCCCCAAGAGACCCAGTACTTC
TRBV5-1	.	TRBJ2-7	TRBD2	CASSFPRGTSGISYEQYF	TGCGCCAGCAGCTTTCCTAGGGGAACTAGCGGGATCTCCTACGAGCAGTACTTC
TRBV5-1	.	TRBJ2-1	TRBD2	CASSIAGGPYEQFF	TGCGCCAGTTCAATAGCGGGAGGGCCCTATGAGCAGTTCTTC
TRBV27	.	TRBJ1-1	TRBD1	CASTKLWTGGFGGNTEAFF	TGTGCCAGCACTAAATTGTGGACAGGGGGGTTCGGGGGGAACACTGAAGCTTTCTTT
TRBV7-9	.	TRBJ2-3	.	CASSLFSTDTQYF	TGTGCCAGCAGCTTATTTTCCACAGATACGCAGTATTTT
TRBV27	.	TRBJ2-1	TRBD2	CASSLSPKLAGSSYNEQFF	TGTGCCAGCAGTTTATCCCCGAAACTAGCGGGTAGCTCCTACAATGAGCAGTTCTTC
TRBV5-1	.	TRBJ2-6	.	CASSLWGGANVLTF	TGCGCCAGCAGCTTGTGGGGTGGGGCCAACGTCCTGACTTTC
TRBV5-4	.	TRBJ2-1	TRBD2	CASSLSVLAGGKSYNEQFF	TGTGCCAGCAGCTTATCGGTGCTAGCGGGAGGAAAATCCTACAATGAGCAGTTCTTC
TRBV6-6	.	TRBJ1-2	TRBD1	CASRKSTGAGGYTF	TGTGCCAGCAGGAAATCCACAGGGGCGGGTGGCTACACCTTC
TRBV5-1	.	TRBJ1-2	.	CASSLDATYGYTF	TGCGCCAGCAGCTTGGACGCAACCTATGGCTACACCTTC
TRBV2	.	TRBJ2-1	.	CASSGETTNNEQFF	TGTGCCAGCTCGGGGGAGACTACCAATAACGAGCAGTTCTTC
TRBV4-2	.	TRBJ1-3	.	CASSQEVLPVGNTIYF	TGTGCCAGCAGCCAAGAAGTTCTACCCGTGGGAAACACCATATATTTT
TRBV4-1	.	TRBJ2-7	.	CASSQVGVGEQYF	TGCGCCAGCAGCCAAGTAGGGGTTGGCGAGCAGTACTTC
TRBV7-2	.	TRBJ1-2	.	CASTLRGVRVNYGYTF	TGTGCCAGCACCTTAAGGGGGGTGAGGGTTAACTATGGCTACACCTTC